This T cell receptor (beta chain) comes out of a study of response to subunit inactivated influenza vaccine. Study results and caveats: Each seasonal influenza vaccination, the authors suggested, recruits few new T cells.

Points on this clonotype: What it binds is unknown.

From germline, CDR1 is DFQATT and CDR2 SNEGSKA (reference sequence). The CDR3 has 14 amino acids. Trimming took 4 bases from V and 0 from J, leaving 13 bases between them. TCRdb analysed the RT-PCR reads with MiXCR anew, one entry per CDR3 protein. Here the sample spans 400,000 to 650,000 distinct CDR3 sequences, under 8.5% being singletons. The chain combines TRBV20-1 with TRBJ2-7; no clear D gene. Here the sequenced sample was PBMCs from blood, taken about 24 months after vaccination. The TCR originated in a man aged 45-69 years who received an inactivated influenza vaccine. The CDR3 DNA reads as TGCAGTGCTACAGCCGTTCCTGGCTCCTACGAGCAGTACTTC. It specifies CSATAVPGSYEQYF.